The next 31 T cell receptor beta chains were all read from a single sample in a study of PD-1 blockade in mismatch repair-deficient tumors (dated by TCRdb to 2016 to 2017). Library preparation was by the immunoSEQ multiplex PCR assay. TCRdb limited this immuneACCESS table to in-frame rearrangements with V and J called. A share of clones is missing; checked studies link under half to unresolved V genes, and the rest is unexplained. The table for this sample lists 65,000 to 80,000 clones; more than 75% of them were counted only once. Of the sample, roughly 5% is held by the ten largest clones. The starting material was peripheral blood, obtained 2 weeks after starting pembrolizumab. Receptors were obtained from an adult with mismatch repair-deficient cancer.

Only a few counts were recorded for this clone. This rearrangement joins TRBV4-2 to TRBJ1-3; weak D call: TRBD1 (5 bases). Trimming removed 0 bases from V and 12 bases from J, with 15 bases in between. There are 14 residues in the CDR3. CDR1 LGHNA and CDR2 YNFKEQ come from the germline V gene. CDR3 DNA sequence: TGTGCCAGCAGCCAAGATGGTCCACGGGGCATCATATATTTT. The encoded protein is CASSQDGPRGIIYF.

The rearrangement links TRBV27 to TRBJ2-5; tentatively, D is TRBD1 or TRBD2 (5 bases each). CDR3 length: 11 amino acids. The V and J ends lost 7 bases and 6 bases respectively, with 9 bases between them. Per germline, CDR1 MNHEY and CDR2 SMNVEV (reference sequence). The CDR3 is CASKVGQTQYF. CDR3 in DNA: TGTGCCAGCAAAGTGGGACAGACCCAGTACTTC.

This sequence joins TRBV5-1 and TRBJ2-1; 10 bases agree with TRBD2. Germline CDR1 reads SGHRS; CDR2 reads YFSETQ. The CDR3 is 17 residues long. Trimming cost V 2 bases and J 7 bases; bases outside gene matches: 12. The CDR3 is CASSFLGAGGPNNEQFF. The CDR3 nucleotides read TGCGCCAGCAGCTTCCTAGGAGCGGGAGGGCCGAATAATGAGCAGTTCTTC.

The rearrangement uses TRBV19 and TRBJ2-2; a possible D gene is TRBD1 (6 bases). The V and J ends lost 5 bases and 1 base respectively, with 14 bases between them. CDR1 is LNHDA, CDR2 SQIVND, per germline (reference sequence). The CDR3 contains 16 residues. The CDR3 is CASSPWTDWNTGELFF. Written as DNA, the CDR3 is TGTGCCAGTAGTCCCTGGACAGACTGGAACACCGGGGAGCTGTTTTTT.

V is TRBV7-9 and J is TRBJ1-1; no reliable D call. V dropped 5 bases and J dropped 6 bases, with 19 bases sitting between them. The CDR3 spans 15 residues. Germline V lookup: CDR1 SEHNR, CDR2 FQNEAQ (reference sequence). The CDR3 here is CASSVHRDRFSEAFF. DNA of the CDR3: TGTGCCAGCAGCGTTCACAGAGATAGGTTCTCTGAAGCTTTCTTT.

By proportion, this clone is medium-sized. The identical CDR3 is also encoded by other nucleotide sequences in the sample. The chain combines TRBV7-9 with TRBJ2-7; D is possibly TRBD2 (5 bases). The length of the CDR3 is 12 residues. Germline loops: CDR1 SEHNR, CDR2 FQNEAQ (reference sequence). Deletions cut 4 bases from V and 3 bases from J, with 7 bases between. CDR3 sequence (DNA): TGTGCCAGCAGCTCCGACTACTACGAGCAGTACTTC. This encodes CASSSDYYEQYF.

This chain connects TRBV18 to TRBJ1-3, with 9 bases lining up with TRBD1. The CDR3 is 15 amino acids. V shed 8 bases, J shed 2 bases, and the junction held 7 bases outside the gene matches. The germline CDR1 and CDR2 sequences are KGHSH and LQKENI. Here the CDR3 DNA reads TGTGCCAGCGAAGCGAACAGGGGGCCTGGAAACACCATATATTTT. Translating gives CASEANRGPGNTIYF.

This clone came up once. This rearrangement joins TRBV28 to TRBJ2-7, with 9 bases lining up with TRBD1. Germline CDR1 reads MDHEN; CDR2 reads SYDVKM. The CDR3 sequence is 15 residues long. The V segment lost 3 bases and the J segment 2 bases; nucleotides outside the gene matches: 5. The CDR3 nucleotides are TGTGCCAGCAGTTTCTCCCGGGACAGGGCCTACGAGCAGTACTTC. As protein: CASSFSRDRAYEQYF.

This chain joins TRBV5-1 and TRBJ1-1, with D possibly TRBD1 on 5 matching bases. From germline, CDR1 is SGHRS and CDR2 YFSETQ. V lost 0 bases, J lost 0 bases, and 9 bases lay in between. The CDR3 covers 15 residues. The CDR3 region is CASSLDPGLNTEAFF. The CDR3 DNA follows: TGCGCCAGCAGCTTGGATCCGGGGCTGAACACTGAAGCTTTCTTT.

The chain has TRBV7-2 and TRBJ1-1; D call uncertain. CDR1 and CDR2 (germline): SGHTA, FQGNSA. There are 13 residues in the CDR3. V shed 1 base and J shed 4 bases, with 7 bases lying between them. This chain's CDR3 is CASSLEVGTEAFF. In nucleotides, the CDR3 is TGTGCCAGCAGCTTAGAAGTTGGCACTGAAGCTTTCTTT. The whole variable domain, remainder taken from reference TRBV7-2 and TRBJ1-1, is GAGVSQSPSNKVTEKGKDVELRCDPISGHTALYWYRQSLGQGLEFLIYFQGNSAPDKSGLPSDRFSAERTGGSVSTLTIQRTQQEDSAVYLCASSLEVGTEAFFGQGTRLTVV.

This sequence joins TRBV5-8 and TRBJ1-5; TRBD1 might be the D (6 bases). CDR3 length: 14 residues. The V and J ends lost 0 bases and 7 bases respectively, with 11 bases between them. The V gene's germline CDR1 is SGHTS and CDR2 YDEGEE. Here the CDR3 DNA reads TGTGCCAGCAGCTTGGAGTTAGGGGGGCAGCCCCAGCATTTT. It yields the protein CASSLELGGQPQHF.

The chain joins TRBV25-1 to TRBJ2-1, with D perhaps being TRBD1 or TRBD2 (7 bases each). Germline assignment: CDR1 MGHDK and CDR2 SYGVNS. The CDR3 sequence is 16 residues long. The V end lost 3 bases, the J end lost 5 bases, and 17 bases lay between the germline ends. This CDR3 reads CASSDPGGQINNEQFF. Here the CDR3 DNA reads TGTGCCAGCAGTGACCCGGGGGGACAGATTAACAATGAGCAGTTCTTC.

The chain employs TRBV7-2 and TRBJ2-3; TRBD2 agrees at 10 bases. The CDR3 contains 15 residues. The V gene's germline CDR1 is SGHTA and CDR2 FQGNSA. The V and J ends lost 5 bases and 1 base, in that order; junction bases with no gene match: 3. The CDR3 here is CASSKGTSGTDTQYF. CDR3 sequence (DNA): TGTGCCAGCAGCAAGGGGACTAGCGGCACAGATACGCAGTATTTT.

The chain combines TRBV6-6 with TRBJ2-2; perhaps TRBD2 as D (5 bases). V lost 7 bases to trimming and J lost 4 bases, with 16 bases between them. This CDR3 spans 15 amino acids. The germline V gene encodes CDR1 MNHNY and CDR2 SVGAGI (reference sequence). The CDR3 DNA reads TGTGCCAGCATCTCCTGGGGAGCGACCACCGGGGAGCTGTTTTTT. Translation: CASISWGATTGELFF.

The CDR3: CSAGRGNTIYF. Written as DNA, the CDR3 is TGCAGTGCAGGGAGAGGAAACACCATATATTTT. The V and J genes are TRBV20-1 and TRBJ1-3; D ambiguous. Trimming pared 6 bases from V and 4 bases from J, leaving 7 bases between. Germline CDR1 is DFQATT and CDR2 is SNEGSKA (reference sequence). The CDR3 totals 11 residues.

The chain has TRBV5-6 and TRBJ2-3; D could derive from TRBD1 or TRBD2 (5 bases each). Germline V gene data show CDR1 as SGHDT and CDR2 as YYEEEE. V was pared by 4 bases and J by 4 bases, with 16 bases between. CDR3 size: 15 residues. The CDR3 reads CASSLGTAGADTQYF. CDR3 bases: TGTGCCAGCAGCCTAGGGACGGCGGGCGCAGATACGCAGTATTTT.

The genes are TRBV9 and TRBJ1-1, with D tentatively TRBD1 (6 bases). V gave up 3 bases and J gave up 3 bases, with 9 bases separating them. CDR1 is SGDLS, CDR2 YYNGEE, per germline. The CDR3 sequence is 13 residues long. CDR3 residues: CASSATGYTEAFF. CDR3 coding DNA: TGTGCCAGCAGCGCAACAGGGTACACTGAAGCTTTCTTT.

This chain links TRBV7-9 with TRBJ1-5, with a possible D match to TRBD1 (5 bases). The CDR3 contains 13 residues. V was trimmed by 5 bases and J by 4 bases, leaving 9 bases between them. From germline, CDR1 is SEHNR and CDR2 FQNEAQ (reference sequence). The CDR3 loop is CASSPGGNQPQHF. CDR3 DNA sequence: TGTGCCAGCAGCCCCGGGGGTAATCAGCCCCAGCATTTT. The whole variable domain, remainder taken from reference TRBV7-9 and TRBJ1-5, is DTGVSQNPRHKITKRGQNVTFRCDPISEHNRLYWYRQTLGQGPEFLTYFQNEAQLEKSRLLSDRFSAERPKGSFSTLEIQRTEQGDSAMYLCASSPGGNQPQHFGDGTRLSIL.

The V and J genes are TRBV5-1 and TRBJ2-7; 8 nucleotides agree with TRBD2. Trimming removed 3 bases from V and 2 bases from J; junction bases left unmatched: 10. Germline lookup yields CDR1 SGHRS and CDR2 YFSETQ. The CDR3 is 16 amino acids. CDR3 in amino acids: CASSSGGGSVTYEQYF. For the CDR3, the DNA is TGCGCCAGCAGCTCCGGGGGGGGATCGGTAACCTACGAGCAGTACTTC.

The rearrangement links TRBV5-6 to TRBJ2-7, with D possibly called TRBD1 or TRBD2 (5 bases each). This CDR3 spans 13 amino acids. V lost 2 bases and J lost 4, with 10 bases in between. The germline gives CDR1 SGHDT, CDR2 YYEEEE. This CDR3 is CASSFLGDYEQYF. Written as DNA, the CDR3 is TGTGCCAGCAGCTTTTTGGGGGATTACGAGCAGTACTTC.

The CDR3 nucleotides read TGTGCCAGCAGCCAATCCGGGACAAACTACAATGAGCAGTTCTTC. Amino acids: CASSQSGTNYNEQFF. The V and J genes are TRBV14 and TRBJ2-1; tentatively, D is TRBD1 (6 bases). The CDR3 is 15 amino acids. Germline CDR1 SGHDN, CDR2 FVKESK. Trimming shortened V by 2 bases and J by 3 bases, and 11 bases separated the two germline ends. The full variable domain, its missing parts supplied by reference TRBV14 and TRBJ2-1, is EAGVTQFPSHSVIEKGQTVTLRCDPISGHDNLYWYRRVMGKEIKFLLHFVKESKQDESGMPNNRFLAERTGGTYSTLKVQPAELEDSGVYFCASSQSGTNYNEQFFGPGTRLTVL.

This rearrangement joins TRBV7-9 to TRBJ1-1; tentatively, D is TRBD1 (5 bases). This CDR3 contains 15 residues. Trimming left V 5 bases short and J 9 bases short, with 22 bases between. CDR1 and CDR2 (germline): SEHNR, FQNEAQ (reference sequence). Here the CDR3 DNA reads TGTGCCAGCAGCGATCCGGGACCCCACTCCCCGAAAGCTTTCTTT. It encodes CASSDPGPHSPKAFF. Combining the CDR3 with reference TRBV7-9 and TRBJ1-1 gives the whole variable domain DTGVSQNPRHKITKRGQNVTFRCDPISEHNRLYWYRQTLGQGPEFLTYFQNEAQLEKSRLLSDRFSAERPKGSFSTLEIQRTEQGDSAMYLCASSDPGPHSPKAFFGQGTRLTVV.

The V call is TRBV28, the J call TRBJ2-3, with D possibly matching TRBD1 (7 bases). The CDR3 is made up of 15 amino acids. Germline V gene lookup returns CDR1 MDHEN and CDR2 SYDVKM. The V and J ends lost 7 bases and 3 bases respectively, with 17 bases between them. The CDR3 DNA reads TGTGCCAGCAATAATCAGGGGGGTAGGACAGATACGCAGTATTTT. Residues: CASNNQGGRTDTQYF.

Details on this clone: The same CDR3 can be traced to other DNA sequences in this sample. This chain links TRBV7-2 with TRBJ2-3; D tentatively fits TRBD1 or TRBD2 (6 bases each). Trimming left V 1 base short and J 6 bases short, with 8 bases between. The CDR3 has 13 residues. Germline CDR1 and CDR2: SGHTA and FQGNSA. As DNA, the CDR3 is TGTGCCAGCAGCTTAGGGGGGGCGGATACGCAGTATTTT. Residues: CASSLGGADTQYF.

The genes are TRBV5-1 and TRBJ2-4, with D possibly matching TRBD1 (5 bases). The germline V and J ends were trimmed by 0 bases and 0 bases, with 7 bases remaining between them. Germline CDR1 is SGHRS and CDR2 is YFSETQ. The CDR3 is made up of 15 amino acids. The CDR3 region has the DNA TGCGCCAGCAGCTTGGAGGGGTCAGCCAAAAACATTCAGTACTTC. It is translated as CASSLEGSAKNIQYF.

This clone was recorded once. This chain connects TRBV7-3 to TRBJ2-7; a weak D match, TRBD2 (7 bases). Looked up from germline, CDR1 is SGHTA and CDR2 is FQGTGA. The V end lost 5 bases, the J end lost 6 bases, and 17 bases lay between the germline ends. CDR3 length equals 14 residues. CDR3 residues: CASSPIGGLSEQYF. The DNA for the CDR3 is TGTGCCAGCAGCCCCATCGGGGGGCTTTCCGAGCAGTACTTC.

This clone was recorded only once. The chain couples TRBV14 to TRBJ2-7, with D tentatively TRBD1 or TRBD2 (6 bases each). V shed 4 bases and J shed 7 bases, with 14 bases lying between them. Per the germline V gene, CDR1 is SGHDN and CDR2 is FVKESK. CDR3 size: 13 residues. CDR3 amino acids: CASSLGRRGEQYF. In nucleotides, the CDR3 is TGTGCCAGCAGCCTGGGAAGGAGGGGGGAGCAGTACTTC.

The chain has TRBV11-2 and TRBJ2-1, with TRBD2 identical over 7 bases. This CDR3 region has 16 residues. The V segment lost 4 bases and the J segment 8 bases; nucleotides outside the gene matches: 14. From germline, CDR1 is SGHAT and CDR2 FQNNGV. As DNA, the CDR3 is TGTGCCAGCAGCTCTCTAGTCGCGGGAGCTGTCGATGAGCAGTTCTTC. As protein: CASSSLVAGAVDEQFF.

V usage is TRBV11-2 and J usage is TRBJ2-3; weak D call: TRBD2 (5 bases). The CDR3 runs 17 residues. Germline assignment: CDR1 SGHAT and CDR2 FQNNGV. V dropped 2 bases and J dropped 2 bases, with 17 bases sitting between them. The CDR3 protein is CASSLSGRSRTTDTQYF. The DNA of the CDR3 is TGTGCCAGCAGCTTAAGCGGTAGAAGCCGGACCACAGATACGCAGTATTTT. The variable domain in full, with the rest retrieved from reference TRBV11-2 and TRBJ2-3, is EAGVAQSPRYKIIEKRQSVAFWCNPISGHATLYWYQQILGQGPKLLIQFQNNGVVDDSQLPKDRFSAERLKGVDSTLKIQPAKLEDSAVYLCASSLSGRSRTTDTQYFGPGTRLTVL.

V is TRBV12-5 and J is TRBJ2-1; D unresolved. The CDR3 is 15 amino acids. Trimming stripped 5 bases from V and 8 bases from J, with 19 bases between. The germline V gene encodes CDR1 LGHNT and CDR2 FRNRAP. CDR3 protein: CASGKGDVLSDEQFF. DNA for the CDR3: TGTGCTAGTGGTAAGGGCGATGTTCTGTCTGATGAGCAGTTCTTC.

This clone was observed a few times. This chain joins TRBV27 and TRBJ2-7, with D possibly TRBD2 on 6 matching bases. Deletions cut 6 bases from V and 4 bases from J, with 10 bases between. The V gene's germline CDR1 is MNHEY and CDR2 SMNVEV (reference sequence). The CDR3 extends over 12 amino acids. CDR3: CASSVRGYEQYF. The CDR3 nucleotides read TGTGCCAGCAGCGTGCGGGGATACGAGCAGTACTTC.